Each of the 2 T cell receptor beta chains below was sequenced from the same sample in a study of shared clonotypes between healthy human individuals. Some clones are missing from TCRdb's copy, which holds only in-frame ones; the method was immunoSEQ multiplex PCR. The table has about 2 million clones, roughly 94% seen once; the top ten hold roughly 0.13%. Sequenced material: naive CD4+ T cells sorted from blood. As to subset: CD45RA+ positively selected. These receptors came from a man aged 18-30 years in good health.

Comments on this clone: The sample contains more than one DNA sequence encoding this CDR3. V is TRBV10-2 and J is TRBJ1-2, with D tentatively TRBD1 (6 bases). Germline CDR1 is WSHSY and CDR2 is SAAADI. This CDR3 region has 14 residues. Trimming cost V 2 bases and J 4 bases, with 11 bases left between them. This CDR3 reads CASSEVGQGYGYTF. CDR3 DNA sequence: TGCGCCAGCAGTGAGGTGGGACAAGGCTATGGCTACACCTTC.

The chain has TRBV7-8 and TRBJ2-1, with 8 positions matching TRBD2. The CDR3 contains 17 residues. V shed 5 bases, J shed 3 bases, and the junction held 12 bases outside the gene matches. Looked up from germline, CDR1 is SGHVS and CDR2 is FQNEAQ. The CDR3 DNA sequence: TGTGCCAGCAGCCAACCCGGAACTAGCGGTTACTACAATGAGCAGTTCTTC. It is translated as CASSQPGTSGYYNEQFF.